This T cell receptor (beta chain) appears in the sequencing data of a study of PD-1 blockade in classical Hodgkin lymphoma. Profiled with immunoSEQ multiplex PCR; TCRdb holds only in-frame clones, not every one. The sample has fewer than 50,000 clones, around 80% seen once. V shed 5 bases and J 0 bases; nucleotides not matched to a gene: 10. The CDR3 is 16 residues long. Germline CDR1 and CDR2: SGHTA and FQGNSA. Time point here: cycle 4 day 1 (C4D1), after less than 7 weeks of nivolumab. Each and every patient relapsed after autologous stem cell transplantation, and patients got differing brentuximab vedotin exposure.

The sequence derives from a human donor with classical Hodgkin lymphoma. The material was peripheral blood mononuclear cells (PBMCs), obtained before the fourth cycle of nivolumab. This chain links TRBV7-2 with TRBJ2-7; 7 nucleotides line up with TRBD2. The CDR3 DNA is TGTGCCAGCAGCCCTCTAAGCGGGGCTAGCTCCTACGAGCAGTACTTC. Translation: CASSPLSGASSYEQYF.